This TCR beta chain was sequenced for a study of CD8 T cells in ankylosing spondylitis. TCRdb re-called the 5' RACE reads with MiXCR, one entry per CDR3 protein. The sample gives under 850,000 distinct CDR3 sequences, around a fifth of which show up once; around 20% is in the top ten. This clonotype was found a few times. Its antigen is not identified. The CDR3 extends over 15 amino acids. The V end was cut by 3 bases, the J end by 6 bases, with 14 bases between. In germline, CDR1 is SGHVS, CDR2 FQNEAQ. Whole-study findings and limits: What seemed typical of ankylosing spondylitis blood was a TCR beta motif built from roughly eight highly homologous variants.

The sample comprised blood, either unsorted or a sorted T cell fraction (not recorded which). This TCR was sampled from a male donor with ankylosing spondylitis. The chain has TRBV7-8 and TRBJ2-2; D is unclear. This chain's CDR3 is CASSLGPNEAGELFF. The CDR3 DNA follows: TGTGCCAGCAGCTTGGGCCCTAACGAGGCCGGGGAGCTGTTTTTT.